These T cell receptor beta chains were read from a single sample in a study of T-cell memory formation after mild COVID-19. Using its own MiXCR run on the 5' RACE reads, TCRdb lists one record per CDR3 protein. This repertoire shows just over 350,000 distinct CDR3 sequences, approximately 15% found once; its top ten account for around a fifth. The specimen sequenced was PBMCs or a T cell subset sorted from them (not recorded which). The receptors originated from a man aged 18 to 29 who had mild COVID-19 (a few samples of this study predate the infection). Cell type and time point are not known. Both conserved end residues are part of each CDR3. A D gene is named only where the DNA matches it firmly. A row's size may be missing; if present it is once, few, many or a size class.

CDR3nt,CDR3aa,d_gene,j_gene,len,abundance,v_gene
TGTGCCAGCAGTCCGCGAACCGCAGGGAGCAATCAGCCCCAGCATTTT,CASSPRTAGSNQPQHF,NA,TRBJ1-5,16,NA,TRBV12-3/TRBV12-4
TGTGCCAGCACAGGGGGCGGCTTGACCCAGTACTTC,CASTGGGLTQYF,TRBD1,TRBJ2-5,12,few,TRBV28
TGTGCCAGCAGCTCACAGTACAATGAGCAGTTCTTC,CASSSQYNEQFF,NA,TRBJ2-1,12,few,TRBV7-3
TGCGCCAGCAGCCAAGATCATGGGGCACTGAATTCACCCCTCCACTTT,CASSQDHGALNSPLHF,NA,TRBJ1-6,16,few,TRBV4-3
TGCGCCAGCAGCCTCGGACAGGGTTTTCACAATGAGCAGTTCTTC,CASSLGQGFHNEQFF,TRBD1,TRBJ2-1,15,few,TRBV5-1
TGTGCCAGCAGCTCGGGGGGGGATGGCACCGGGGAGCTGTTTTTT,CASSSGGDGTGELFF,TRBD2,TRBJ2-2,15,few,TRBV7-6
TGCGCCAGCAGCTTGGCGTCCTCGGGACAGGGAAAGATCGAGCAGTTCTTC,CASSLASSGQGKIEQFF,TRBD1,TRBJ2-1,17,NA,TRBV5-1
TGTGCTAGCAGCTCGCGTCCGGACAGCAGCACAGATACGCAGTATTTT,CASSSRPDSSTDTQYF,NA,TRBJ2-3,16,few,TRBV7-7
TGTGCCAGCAGTTCCGGAATGACCGGGGAGCTGTTTTTT,CASSSGMTGELFF,NA,TRBJ2-2,13,few,TRBV27
TGCGCCAGCAGCCAAGATAGGCAGGGAAGGGATACGCAGTATTTT,CASSQDRQGRDTQYF,NA,TRBJ2-3,15,few,TRBV4-1
TGTGCCAGCAGCACCGACGGGGTAGGGAACTATGGCTACACCTTC,CASSTDGVGNYGYTF,NA,TRBJ1-2,15,NA,TRBV27
TGCAGTGCTAGCTGGACAGGGTGCTACGAGCAGTACTTC,CSASWTGCYEQYF,TRBD1,TRBJ2-7,13,NA,TRBV20-1
TGTGCCAGCAGCCCCAGCGGGGCCCCAGATACGCAGTATTTT,CASSPSGAPDTQYF,TRBD2,TRBJ2-3,14,NA,TRBV3-1
TGCAGTGCAACCGGGCCCCGCGGACTGTTTTTT,CSATGPRGLFF,NA,TRBJ1-4,11,many,TRBV20-1
TGTGCCAGCAGCTTGTCTAAAGGAGGGGGCAATGAGCAGTTCTTC,CASSLSKGGGNEQFF,NA,TRBJ2-1,15,NA,TRBV7-9
TGTGCCAGCAGCGTAGTCGGGACGGGGGGAGAGACCCAGTACTTC,CASSVVGTGGETQYF,TRBD2,TRBJ2-5,15,NA,TRBV9
TGTGCCACCGTACAGGACTCGGATACGCAGTATTTT,CATVQDSDTQYF,NA,TRBJ2-3,12,NA,TRBV6-6
TGTGCCAGCACAAACCAGTACTATGGCTACACCTTC,CASTNQYYGYTF,NA,TRBJ1-2,12,NA,TRBV2
TGTGCCAGCAGCTTTCGTGACAGGGGACCCTCACCCCTCCACTTT,CASSFRDRGPSPLHF,TRBD1,TRBJ1-6,15,NA,TRBV5-6